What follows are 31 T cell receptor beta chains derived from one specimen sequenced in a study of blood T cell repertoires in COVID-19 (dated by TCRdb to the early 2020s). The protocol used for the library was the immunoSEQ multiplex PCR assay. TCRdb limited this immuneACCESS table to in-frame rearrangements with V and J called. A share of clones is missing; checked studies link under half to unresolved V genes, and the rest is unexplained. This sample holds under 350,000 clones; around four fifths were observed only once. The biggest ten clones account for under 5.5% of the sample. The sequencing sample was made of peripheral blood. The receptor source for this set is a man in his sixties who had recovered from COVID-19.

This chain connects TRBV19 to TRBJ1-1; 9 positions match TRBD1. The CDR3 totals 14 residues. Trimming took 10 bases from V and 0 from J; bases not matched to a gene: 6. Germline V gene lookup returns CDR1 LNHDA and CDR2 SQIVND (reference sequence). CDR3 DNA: TGTGCCACCAAGGACAGGGGCATGAACACTGAAGCTTTCTTT. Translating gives CATKDRGMNTEAFF.

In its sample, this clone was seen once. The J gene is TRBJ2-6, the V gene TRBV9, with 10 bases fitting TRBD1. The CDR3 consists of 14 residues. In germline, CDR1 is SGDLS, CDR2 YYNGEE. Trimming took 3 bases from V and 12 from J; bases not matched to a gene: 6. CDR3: CASSGRQGAGVLTF. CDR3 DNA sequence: TGTGCCAGCAGCGGGAGACAGGGGGCTGGCGTCCTGACTTTC.

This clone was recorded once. CDR3 in amino acids: CASSQDYDREAFF. CDR3 in DNA: TGCGCCAGCAGCCAAGATTACGATAGAGAAGCTTTCTTT. The chain carries TRBV4-1 and TRBJ1-1; D is ambiguous. CDR1 and CDR2 from the germline V gene are MGHRA and YSYEKL. V gave up 0 bases and J gave up 8 bases, with 10 bases separating them. CDR3 length: 13 amino acids.

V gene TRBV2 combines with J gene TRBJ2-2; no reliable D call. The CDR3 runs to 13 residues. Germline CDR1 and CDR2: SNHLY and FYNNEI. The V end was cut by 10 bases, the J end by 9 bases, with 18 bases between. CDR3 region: CAKRHPSWRELFF. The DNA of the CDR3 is TGTGCCAAGAGACACCCGAGCTGGAGGGAGCTGTTTTTT.

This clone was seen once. The CDR3 reads CASSPGQAHTEAFF. The CDR3 DNA sequence: TGTGCCAGCAGCCCCGGACAGGCCCACACTGAAGCTTTCTTT. V is TRBV7-2 and J is TRBJ1-1, with 7 bases lining up with TRBD1. J gave up 3 bases and V 5 bases, and 6 bases lay outside the gene matches. Germline CDR1 and CDR2: SGHTA and FQGNSA. This CDR3 is 14 amino acids long.

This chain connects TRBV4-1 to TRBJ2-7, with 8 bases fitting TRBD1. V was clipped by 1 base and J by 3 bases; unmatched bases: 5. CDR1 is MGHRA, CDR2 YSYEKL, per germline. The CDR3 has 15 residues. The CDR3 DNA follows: TGCGCCAGCAGCCAAGTCGCAGGGGGCTTCTACGAGCAGTACTTC. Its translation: CASSQVAGGFYEQYF.

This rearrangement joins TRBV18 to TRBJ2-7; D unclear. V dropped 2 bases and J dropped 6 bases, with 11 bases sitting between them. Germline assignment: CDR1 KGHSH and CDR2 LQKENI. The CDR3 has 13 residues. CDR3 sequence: CASSPFHPGEQYF. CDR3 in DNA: TGTGCCAGCTCACCATTCCACCCCGGCGAGCAGTACTTC.

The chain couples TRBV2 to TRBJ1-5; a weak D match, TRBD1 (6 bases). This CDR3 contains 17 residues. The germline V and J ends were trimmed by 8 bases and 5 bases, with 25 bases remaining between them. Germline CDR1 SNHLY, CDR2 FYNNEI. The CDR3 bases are TGTGCCAGCCAGAGGGGGATGGGCCTCCGAAGCGATCAGCCCCAGCATTTT. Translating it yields CASQRGMGLRSDQPQHF.

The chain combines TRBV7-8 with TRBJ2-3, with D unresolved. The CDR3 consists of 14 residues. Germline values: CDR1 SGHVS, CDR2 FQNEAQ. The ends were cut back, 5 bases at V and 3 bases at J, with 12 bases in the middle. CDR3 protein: CASSPPGRTDTQYF. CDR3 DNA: TGTGCCAGCAGCCCACCTGGCAGGACAGATACGCAGTATTTT.

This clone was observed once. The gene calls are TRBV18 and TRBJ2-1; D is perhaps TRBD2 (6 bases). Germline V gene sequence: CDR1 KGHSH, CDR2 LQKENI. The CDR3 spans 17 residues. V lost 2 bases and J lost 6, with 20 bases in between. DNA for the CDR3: TGTGCCAGCTCACCAACGGTTTCTAGCGATGGTCCCAATGAGCAGTTCTTC. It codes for CASSPTVSSDGPNEQFF.

The CDR3 DNA is TGTGCCAGCAGCTTAGAAGGGCTAGCCACAGATACGCAGTATTTT. Protein: CASSLEGLATDTQYF. This rearrangement joins TRBV7-8 to TRBJ2-3, with D tentatively TRBD2 (5 bases). This CDR3 spans 15 amino acids. Germline V gene lookup returns CDR1 SGHVS and CDR2 FQNEAQ. V gave up 1 base and J gave up 2 bases, with 10 bases separating them.

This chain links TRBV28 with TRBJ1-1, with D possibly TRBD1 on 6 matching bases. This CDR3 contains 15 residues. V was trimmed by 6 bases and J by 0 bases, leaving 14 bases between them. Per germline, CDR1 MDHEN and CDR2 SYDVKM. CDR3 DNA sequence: TGTGCCAGCAGCCTAGGGGGGGCAATGAACACTGAAGCTTTCTTT. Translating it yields CASSLGGAMNTEAFF.

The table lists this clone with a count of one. CDR3 in amino acids: CASSTRGQGYYEQYF. CDR3 DNA: TGTGCCAGCAGCACGAGAGGACAGGGGTACTACGAGCAGTACTTC. The chain has TRBV7-9 and TRBJ2-7; 9 nucleotides line up with TRBD1. CDR3 length equals 15 residues. The V segment lost 5 bases and the J segment 3 bases; nucleotides outside the gene matches: 8. CDR1 and CDR2 (germline): SEHNR, FQNEAQ (reference sequence). Full variable domain (remainder filled in from reference TRBV7-9 and TRBJ2-7): DTGVSQNPRHKITKRGQNVTFRCDPISEHNRLYWYRQTLGQGPEFLTYFQNEAQLEKSRLLSDRFSAERPKGSFSTLEIQRTEQGDSAMYLCASSTRGQGYYEQYFGPGTRLTVT.

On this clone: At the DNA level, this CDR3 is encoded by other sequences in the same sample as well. CDR3 protein: CASSLAGTGNYGYTF. CDR3 nucleotide sequence: TGCGCCAGCAGCTTGGCCGGGACAGGGAACTATGGCTACACCTTC. V and J are TRBV5-1 and TRBJ1-2; 9 nucleotides align to TRBD1. The CDR3 consists of 15 residues. Trimming removed 0 bases from V and 2 bases from J; junction bases left unmatched: 2. Germline V gene sequence: CDR1 SGHRS, CDR2 YFSETQ.

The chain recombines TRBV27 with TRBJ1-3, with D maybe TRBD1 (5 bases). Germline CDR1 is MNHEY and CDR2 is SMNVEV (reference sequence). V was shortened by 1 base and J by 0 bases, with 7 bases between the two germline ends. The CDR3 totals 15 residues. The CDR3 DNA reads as TGTGCCAGCAGTTTATTTCAGGGCTCTGGAAACACCATATATTTT. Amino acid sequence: CASSLFQGSGNTIYF.

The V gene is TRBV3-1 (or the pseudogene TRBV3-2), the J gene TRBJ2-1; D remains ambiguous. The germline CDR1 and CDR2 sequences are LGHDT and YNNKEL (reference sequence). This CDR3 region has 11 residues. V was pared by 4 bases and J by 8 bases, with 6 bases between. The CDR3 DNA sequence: TGTGCCAGCAGCCGCGCCGATGAGCAGTTCTTC. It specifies CASSRADEQFF.

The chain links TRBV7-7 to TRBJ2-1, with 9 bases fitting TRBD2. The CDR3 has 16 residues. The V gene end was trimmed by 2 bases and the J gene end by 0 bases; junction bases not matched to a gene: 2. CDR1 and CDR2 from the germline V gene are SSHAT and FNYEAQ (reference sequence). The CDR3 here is CASSLRLADSYNEQFF. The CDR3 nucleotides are TGTGCCAGCAGCTTACGACTAGCGGACTCCTACAATGAGCAGTTCTTC.

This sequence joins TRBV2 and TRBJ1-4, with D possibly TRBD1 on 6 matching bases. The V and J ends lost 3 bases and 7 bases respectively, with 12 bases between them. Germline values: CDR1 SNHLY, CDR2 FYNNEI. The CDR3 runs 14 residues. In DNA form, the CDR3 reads TGTGCCAGCAGTGAGGGCAGGGGACCTGAAAAACTGTTTTTT. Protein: CASSEGRGPEKLFF.

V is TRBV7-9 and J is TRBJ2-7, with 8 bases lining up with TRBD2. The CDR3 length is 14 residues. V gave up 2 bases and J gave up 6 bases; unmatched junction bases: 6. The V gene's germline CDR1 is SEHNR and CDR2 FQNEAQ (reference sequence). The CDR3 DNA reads TGTGCCAGCAGCTTATCAGAGCGGGGGTTCGAGCAGTACTTC. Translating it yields CASSLSERGFEQYF.

The CDR3 reads CASSHNRNTYGYTF. The CDR3 DNA reads as TGTGCCAGCAGCCACAACAGGAACACCTATGGCTACACCTTC. The genes are TRBV5-4 and TRBJ1-2; a weak D match, TRBD1 (5 bases). Germline V gene lookup returns CDR1 SGHNT and CDR2 YYREEE (reference sequence). Between the trimmed V and J ends, which lost 4 bases and 4 bases, there was a span of 14 bases. The CDR3 covers 14 residues.

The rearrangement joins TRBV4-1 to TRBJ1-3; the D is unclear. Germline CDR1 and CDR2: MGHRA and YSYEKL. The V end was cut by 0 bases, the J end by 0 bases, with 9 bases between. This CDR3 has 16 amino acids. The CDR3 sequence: CASSQDYSSSGNTIYF. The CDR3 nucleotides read TGCGCCAGCAGCCAAGATTACAGCTCCTCTGGAAACACCATATATTTT.

CDR3 protein: CASGDRATYEQYF. Here the CDR3 DNA reads TGTGCCAGCGGCGACAGGGCCACCTACGAGCAGTACTTC. The J gene is TRBJ2-7, the V gene TRBV12-3 or TRBV12-4; 7 nucleotides match TRBD1. CDR3 length: 13 residues. V was clipped by 8 bases and J by 2 bases; unmatched bases: 6.

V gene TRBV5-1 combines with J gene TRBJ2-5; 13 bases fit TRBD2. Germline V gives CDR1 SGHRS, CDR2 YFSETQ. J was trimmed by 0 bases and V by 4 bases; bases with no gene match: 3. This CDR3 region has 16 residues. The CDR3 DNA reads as TGCGCCAGCAGCCCGGGACTAGCGGGATACCAAGAGACCCAGTACTTC. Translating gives CASSPGLAGYQETQYF.

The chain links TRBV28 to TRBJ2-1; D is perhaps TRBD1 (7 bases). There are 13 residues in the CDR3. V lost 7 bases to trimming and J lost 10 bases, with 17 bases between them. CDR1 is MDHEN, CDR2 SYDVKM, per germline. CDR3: CASNVQGGMEQFF. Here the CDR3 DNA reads TGTGCCAGCAACGTCCAGGGGGGTATGGAGCAGTTCTTC.

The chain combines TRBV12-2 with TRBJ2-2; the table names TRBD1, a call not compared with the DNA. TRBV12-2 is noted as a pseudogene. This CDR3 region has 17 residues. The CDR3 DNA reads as TGTGCAAGTCGCTTGTTGGGCCGAGAGAAGAACACCGGGGAGCTGTTTTTT. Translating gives CASRLLGREKNTGELFF.

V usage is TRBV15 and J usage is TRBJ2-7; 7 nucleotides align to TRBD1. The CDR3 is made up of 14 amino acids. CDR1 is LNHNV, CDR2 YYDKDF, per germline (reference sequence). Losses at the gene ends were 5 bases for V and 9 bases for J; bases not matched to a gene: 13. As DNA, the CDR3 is TGTGCCACCAGCGGCCGACAGGGATTAAACGGGCAGTACTTC. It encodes CATSGRQGLNGQYF. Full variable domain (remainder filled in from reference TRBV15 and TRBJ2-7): DAMVIQNPRYQVTQFGKPVTLSCSQTLNHNVMYWYQQKSSQAPKLLFHYYDKDFNNEADTPDNFQSRRPNTSFCFLDIRSPGLGDTAMYLCATSGRQGLNGQYFGPGTRLTVT.

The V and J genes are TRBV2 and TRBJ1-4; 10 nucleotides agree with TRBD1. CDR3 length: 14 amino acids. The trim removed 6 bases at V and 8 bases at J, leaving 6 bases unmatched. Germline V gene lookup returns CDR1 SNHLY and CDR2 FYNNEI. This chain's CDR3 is CASRDRGQREKLFF. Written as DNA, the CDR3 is TGTGCCAGCAGAGACAGGGGGCAGCGGGAAAAACTGTTTTTT. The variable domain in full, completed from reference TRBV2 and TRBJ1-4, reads EPEVTQTPSHQVTQMGQEVILRCVPISNHLYFYWYRQILGQKVEFLVSFYNNEISEKSEIFDDQFSVERPDGSNFTLKIRSTKLEDSAMYFCASRDRGQREKLFFGSGTQLSVL.

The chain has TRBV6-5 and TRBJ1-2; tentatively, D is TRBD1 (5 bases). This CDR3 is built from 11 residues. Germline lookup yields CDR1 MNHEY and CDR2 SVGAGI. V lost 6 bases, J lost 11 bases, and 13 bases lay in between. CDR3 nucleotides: TGTGCCAGCAGCAATACCCGGGGGTACACCTTC. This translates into CASSNTRGYTF.

The CDR3 coding sequence is TGTGCCAGCAGCGTGGTAAGCGGGTCTACTCCCAATGAGCAGTTCTTC. It specifies CASSVVSGSTPNEQFF. The chain carries TRBV9 and TRBJ2-1; weak D call: TRBD2 (6 bases). Trimming stripped 2 bases from V and 6 bases from J, with 18 bases between. The CDR3 has 16 amino acids. The germline CDR1 and CDR2 sequences are SGDLS and YYNGEE.

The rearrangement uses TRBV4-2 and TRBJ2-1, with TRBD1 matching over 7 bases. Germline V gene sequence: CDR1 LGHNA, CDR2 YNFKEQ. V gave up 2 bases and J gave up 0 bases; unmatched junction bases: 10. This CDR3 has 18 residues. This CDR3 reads CASSQLDRLRSSYNEQFF. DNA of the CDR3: TGTGCCAGCAGCCAACTGGACAGGTTACGAAGCTCCTACAATGAGCAGTTCTTC.

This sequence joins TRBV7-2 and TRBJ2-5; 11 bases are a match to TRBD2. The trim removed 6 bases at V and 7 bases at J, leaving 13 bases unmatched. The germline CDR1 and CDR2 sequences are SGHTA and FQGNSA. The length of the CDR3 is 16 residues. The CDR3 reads CASSQAPGLAARTQYF. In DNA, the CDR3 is TGTGCCAGCAGTCAGGCCCCGGGACTAGCGGCGAGGACCCAGTACTTC.